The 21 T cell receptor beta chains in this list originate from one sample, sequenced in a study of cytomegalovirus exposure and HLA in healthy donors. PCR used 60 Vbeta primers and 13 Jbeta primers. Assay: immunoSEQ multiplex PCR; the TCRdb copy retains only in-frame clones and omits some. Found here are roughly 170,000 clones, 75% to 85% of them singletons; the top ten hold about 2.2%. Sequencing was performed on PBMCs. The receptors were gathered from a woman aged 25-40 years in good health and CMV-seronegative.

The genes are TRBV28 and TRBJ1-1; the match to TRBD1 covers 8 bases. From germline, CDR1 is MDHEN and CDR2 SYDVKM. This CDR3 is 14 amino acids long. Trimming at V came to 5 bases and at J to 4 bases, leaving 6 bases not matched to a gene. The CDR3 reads CASSLQGAGTEAFF. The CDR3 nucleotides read TGTGCCAGCAGTCTGCAGGGGGCCGGCACTGAAGCTTTCTTT.

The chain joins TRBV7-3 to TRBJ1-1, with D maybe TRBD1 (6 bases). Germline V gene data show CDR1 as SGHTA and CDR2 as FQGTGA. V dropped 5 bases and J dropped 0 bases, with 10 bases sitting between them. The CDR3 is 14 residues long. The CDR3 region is CASSTGQMNTEAFF. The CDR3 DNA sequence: TGTGCCAGCAGCACCGGACAGATGAACACTGAAGCTTTCTTT.

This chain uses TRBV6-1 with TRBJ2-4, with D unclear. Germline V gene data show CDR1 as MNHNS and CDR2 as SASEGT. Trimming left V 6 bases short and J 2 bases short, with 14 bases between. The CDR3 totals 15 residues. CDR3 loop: CASSEPDSTKNIQYF. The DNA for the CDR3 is TGTGCCAGCAGCGAGCCCGATTCCACCAAAAACATTCAGTACTTC.

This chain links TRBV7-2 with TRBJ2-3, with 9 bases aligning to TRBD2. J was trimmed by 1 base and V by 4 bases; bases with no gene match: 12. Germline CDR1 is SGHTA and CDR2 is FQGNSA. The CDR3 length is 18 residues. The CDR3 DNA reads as TGTGCCAGCAGCTCCGGACGGGGAAGACTAGCGGGCACAGATACGCAGTATTTT. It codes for CASSSGRGRLAGTDTQYF. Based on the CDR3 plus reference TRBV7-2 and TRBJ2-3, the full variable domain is GAGVSQSPSNKVTEKGKDVELRCDPISGHTALYWYRQSLGQGLEFLIYFQGNSAPDKSGLPSDRFSAERTGGSVSTLTIQRTQQEDSAVYLCASSSGRGRLAGTDTQYFGPGTRLTVL.

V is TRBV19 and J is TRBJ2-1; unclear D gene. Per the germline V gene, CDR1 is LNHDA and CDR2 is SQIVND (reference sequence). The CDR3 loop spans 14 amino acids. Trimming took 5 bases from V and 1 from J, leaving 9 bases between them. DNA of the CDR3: TGTGCCAGTAGTCTGAGCTTTTCCTACAATGAGCAGTTCTTC. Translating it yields CASSLSFSYNEQFF.

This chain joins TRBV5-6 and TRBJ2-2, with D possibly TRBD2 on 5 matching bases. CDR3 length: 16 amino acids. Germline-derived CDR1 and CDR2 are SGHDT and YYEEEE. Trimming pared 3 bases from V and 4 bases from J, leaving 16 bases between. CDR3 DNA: TGTGCCAGCAGCTCCCCCCCGGGGAAAGGCACCGGGGAGCTGTTTTTT. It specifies CASSSPPGKGTGELFF.

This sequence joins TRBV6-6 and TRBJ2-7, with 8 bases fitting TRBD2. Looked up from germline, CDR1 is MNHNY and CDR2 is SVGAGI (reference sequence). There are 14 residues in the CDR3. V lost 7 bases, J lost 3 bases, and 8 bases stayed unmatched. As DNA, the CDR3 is TGTGCCAGCAACCCGACTCGGGGGGGCTACGAGCAGTACTTC. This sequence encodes CASNPTRGGYEQYF.

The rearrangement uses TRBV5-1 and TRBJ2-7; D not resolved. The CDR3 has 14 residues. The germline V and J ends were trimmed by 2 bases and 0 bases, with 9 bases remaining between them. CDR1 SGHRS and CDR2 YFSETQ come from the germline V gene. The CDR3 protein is CASSFGPSSYEQYF. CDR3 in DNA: TGCGCCAGCAGCTTTGGGCCGAGCTCCTACGAGCAGTACTTC.

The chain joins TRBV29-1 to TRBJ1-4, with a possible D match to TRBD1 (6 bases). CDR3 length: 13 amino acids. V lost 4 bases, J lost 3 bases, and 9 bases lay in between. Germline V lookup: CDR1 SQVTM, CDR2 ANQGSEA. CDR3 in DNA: TGCAGCGTTGGAGGGACATCTAATGAAAAACTGTTTTTT. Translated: CSVGGTSNEKLFF.

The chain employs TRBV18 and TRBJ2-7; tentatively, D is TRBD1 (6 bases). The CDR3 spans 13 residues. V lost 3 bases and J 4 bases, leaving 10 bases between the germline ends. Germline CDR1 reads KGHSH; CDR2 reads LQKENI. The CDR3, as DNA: TGTGCCAGCTCACCGTCGACAGGTTACGAGCAGTACTTC. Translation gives CASSPSTGYEQYF.

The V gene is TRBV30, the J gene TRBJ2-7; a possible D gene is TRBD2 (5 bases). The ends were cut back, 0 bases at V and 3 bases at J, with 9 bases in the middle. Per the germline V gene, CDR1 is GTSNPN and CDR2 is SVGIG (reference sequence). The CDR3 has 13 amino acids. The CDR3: CAWSVARVYEQYF. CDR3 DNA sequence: TGTGCCTGGAGTGTCGCGCGGGTCTACGAGCAGTACTTC.

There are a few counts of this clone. In nucleotides, the CDR3 is TGCGCCAGCAGGATGGGGGCAGGGAACTACAATGAGCAGTTCTTC. It translates to CASRMGAGNYNEQFF. V usage is TRBV5-1 and J usage is TRBJ2-1; possible D gene TRBD1, 6 bases. The CDR3 is 15 residues long. Germline V gene lookup returns CDR1 SGHRS and CDR2 YFSETQ. The ends were cut back, 5 bases at V and 3 bases at J, with 15 bases in the middle.

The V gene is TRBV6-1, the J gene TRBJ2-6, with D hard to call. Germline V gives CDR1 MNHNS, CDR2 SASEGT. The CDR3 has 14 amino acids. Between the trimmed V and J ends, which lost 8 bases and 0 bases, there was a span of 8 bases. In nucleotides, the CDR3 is TGTGCCAGCCACCTCAGCTCTGGGGCCAACGTCCTGACTTTC. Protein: CASHLSSGANVLTF.

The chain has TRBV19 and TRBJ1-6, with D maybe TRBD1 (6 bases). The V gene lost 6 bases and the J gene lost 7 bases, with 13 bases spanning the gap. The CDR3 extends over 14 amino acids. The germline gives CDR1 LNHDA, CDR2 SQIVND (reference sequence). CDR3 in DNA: TGTGCCAGTAGACGACAGGAAAAAAATTCACCCCTCCACTTT. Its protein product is CASRRQEKNSPLHF.

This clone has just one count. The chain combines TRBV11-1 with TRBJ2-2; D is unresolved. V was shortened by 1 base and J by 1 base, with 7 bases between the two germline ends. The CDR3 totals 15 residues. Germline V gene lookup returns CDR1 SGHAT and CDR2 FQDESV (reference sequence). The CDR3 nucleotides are TGTGCCAGCAGCTTAGGGTGGCAGAACACCGGGGAGCTGTTTTTT. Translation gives CASSLGWQNTGELFF. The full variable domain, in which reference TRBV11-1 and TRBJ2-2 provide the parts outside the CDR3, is EAEVAQSPRYKITEKSQAVAFWCDPISGHATLYWYRQILGQGPELLVQFQDESVVDDSQLPKDRFSAERLKGVDSTLKIQPAELGDSAMYLCASSLGWQNTGELFFGEGSRLTVL.

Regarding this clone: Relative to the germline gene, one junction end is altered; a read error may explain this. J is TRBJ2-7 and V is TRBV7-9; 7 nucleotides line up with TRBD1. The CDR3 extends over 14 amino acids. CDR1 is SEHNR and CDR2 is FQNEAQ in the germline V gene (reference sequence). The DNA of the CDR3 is TGTTCCAGCAGCCTAGAAGGGGGCGCTGTCGAGCAGTACTTC. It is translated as CSSSLEGGAVEQYF.

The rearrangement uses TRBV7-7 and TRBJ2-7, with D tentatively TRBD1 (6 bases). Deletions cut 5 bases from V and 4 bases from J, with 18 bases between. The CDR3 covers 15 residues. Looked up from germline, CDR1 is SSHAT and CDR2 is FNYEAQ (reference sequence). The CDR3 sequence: CASSPSPGTHYEQYF. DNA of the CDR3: TGTGCCAGCAGCCCCTCCCCCGGGACACATTACGAGCAGTACTTC.

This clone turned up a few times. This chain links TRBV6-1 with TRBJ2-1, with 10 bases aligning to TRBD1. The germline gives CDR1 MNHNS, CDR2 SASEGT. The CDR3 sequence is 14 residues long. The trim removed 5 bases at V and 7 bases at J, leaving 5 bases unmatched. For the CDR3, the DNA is TGTGCCAGCAGTCGGGACAGGGGTGGGAATGAGCAGTTCTTC. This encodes CASSRDRGGNEQFF.

This CDR3 is CASRGQSSYNEQFF. CDR3 DNA: TGTGCCAGCAGGGGACAGAGCTCCTACAATGAGCAGTTCTTC. The J gene is TRBJ2-1, the V gene TRBV6-6; 7 bases fit TRBD1. The CDR3 covers 14 residues. Trimming at V came to 6 bases and at J to 0 bases, leaving 2 bases not matched to a gene. Per germline, CDR1 MNHNY and CDR2 SVGAGI (reference sequence).

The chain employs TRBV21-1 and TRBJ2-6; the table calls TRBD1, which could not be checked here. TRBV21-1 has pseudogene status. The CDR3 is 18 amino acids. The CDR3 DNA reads TGTGCCAGCAGCAAAGTAACAGGGGAGGAAGCTGGGGCCAACGTCCTGACTTTC. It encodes CASSKVTGEEAGANVLTF.

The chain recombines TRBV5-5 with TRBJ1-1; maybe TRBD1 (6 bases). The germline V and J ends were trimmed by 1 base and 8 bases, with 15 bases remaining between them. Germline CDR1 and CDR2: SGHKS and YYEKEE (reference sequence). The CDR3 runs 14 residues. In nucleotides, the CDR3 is TGTGCCAGCAGCTTGCTATCTACTGGGACAGAAGCTTTCTTT. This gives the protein CASSLLSTGTEAFF.